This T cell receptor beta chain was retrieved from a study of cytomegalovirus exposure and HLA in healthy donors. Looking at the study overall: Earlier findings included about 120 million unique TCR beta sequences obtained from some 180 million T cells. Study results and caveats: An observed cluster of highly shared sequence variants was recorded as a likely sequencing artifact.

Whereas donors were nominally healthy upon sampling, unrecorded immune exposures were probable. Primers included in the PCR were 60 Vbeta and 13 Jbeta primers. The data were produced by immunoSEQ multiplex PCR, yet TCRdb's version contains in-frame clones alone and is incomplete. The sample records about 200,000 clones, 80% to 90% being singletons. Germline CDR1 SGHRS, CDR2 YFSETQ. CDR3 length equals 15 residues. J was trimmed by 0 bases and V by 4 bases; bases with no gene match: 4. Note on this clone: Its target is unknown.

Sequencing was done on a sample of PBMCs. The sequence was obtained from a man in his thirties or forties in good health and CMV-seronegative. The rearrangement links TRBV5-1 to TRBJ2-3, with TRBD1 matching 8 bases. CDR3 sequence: CASSETGESTDTQYF. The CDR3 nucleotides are TGCGCCAGCAGCGAGACAGGGGAAAGCACAGATACGCAGTATTTT.